The text below deals with one TCR beta chain. Its specificity is unknown. This entry is derived from a study of siplizumab effects on memory and regulatory T cells. Study-level results: Phenotypic classification as naive or memory proved unattainable for roughly 75-96% of proliferating CD4+ or CD8+ clones.

TCRdb keeps only in-frame clones here, not all; method: immunoSEQ multiplex PCR. This table holds 50,000 to 70,000 clones, around 96% found once. V was clipped by 8 bases and J by 3 bases, with 10 bases between them. This CDR3 has 11 amino acids. Per the germline V gene, CDR1 is DFQATT and CDR2 is SNEGSKA (reference sequence). This TCR came from a human donor in good health. V usage is TRBV20-1 and J usage is TRBJ1-1; D might be TRBD1 (6 bases). The sequencing sample was made of naive CD8+ T cells sorted from blood. CDR3 coding DNA: TGCAGTATCCAGGGGTACACTGAAGCTTTCTTT. Translation gives CSIQGYTEAFF.